This T cell receptor (beta chain) is drawn from a study of blood T cell repertoires in COVID-19. Germline V lookup: CDR1 SSHAT, CDR2 FNYEAQ (reference sequence). This CDR3 is built from 13 residues. With respect to this clone: At one boundary the junction diverges from the germline segment, which might be a read error.

Under the authors' procedure: Amplification with reference gene primers provided the estimates of nucleated cell counts. Sequencing used immunoSEQ multiplex PCR; TCRdb keeps in-frame clones, though not all of them. V, J and clone size were drawn from that table, and D and trimming were deduced from the DNA. The repertoire holds more than 400,000 clones, with over 75% as singletons. The genes are TRBV7-7 and TRBJ2-5; tentatively, D is TRBD2 (6 bases). The sequenced sample was peripheral blood. The receptor was derived from a human donor in a cohort sampled during active COVID-19. The CDR3 DNA follows: TGTGCTAGCAGTTTCGGGAGCCAAGAGACCCAGTACTTC. Residues: CASSFGSQETQYF.